These T cell receptor beta chains were read from a single sample in a study of blood T cell repertoires in COVID-19. TCRdb's table, derived via immunoSEQ multiplex PCR, lists solely in-frame clones and lacks some. The sample yields some 80,000 clones, more than 70% seen once. Sequencing was done on a sample of peripheral blood. These receptors were obtained from a human donor in a cohort sampled during active COVID-19. Each CDR3 is given with its conserved first and last residue. The D gene is left open where the match is weak. Expanded clones are given a class, and other clones once, few, many or no size at all.

D: TRBD2
V: TRBV4-1
size: -
J: TRBJ2-1
DNA: TGCGCCAGCAGCCAGGCGCCTAGCGGGCCCTACAATGAGCAGTTCTTC
CDR3: CASSQAPSGPYNEQFF

D: -
V: TRBV18
size: -
J: TRBJ2-7
DNA: TGTGCCAGCTCACCATTAGAAGTACAGGGAAACGAGCAGTACTTC
CDR3: CASSPLEVQGNEQYF

D: -
V: TRBV30
size: -
J: TRBJ2-3
DNA: TGTGCCTGGAGTGCTGACAGGGATACGCAGTATTTT
CDR3: CAWSADRDTQYF

D: -
V: TRBV6-1
size: -
J: TRBJ1-2
DNA: TGTGCCAGCAGTGAACAAGTGAGAGGGAGCTATGGCTACACCTTC
CDR3: CASSEQVRGSYGYTF

D: TRBD1
V: TRBV29-1
size: -
J: TRBJ2-7
DNA: TGCAGCGTGGGGACAGGCGTCCCCTACGAGCAGTACTTC
CDR3: CSVGTGVPYEQYF

D: TRBD1
V: TRBV9
size: once
J: TRBJ2-1
DNA: TGTGCCAGCAGTCTTAGACAGGGCTCCTACAATGAGCAGTTCTTC
CDR3: CASSLRQGSYNEQFF

D: -
V: TRBV18
size: -
J: TRBJ1-1
DNA: TGTGCCAGCTCACTTTGGGGCCCTGAAGCTTTCTTT
CDR3: CASSLWGPEAFF

D: -
V: TRBV4-2
size: -
J: TRBJ1-5
DNA: TGTGCCAGCAGCCAAGAAGAGTATCAGCCCCAGCATTTT
CDR3: CASSQEEYQPQHF

D: TRBD1
V: TRBV19
size: -
J: TRBJ2-7
DNA: TGTGCCAGTAGTTCGGGGACAGAACAATACGAGCAGTACTTC
CDR3: CASSSGTEQYEQYF

D: TRBD1
V: TRBV7-2
size: -
J: TRBJ2-4
DNA: TGTGCCAGCAGCTCTCACAGGGGGAAAAACATTCAGTACTTC
CDR3: CASSSHRGKNIQYF

D: -
V: TRBV4-2
size: -
J: TRBJ2-7
DNA: TGTGCCAGCAGCCAAACTCCCCCAGAGCAGTACTTC
CDR3: CASSQTPPEQYF

D: TRBD2
V: TRBV4-3
size: -
J: TRBJ2-5
DNA: TGCGCCAGCAGCCAAGGCGGGGGGATTCGCGTGGAGACCCAGTACTTC
CDR3: CASSQGGGIRVETQYF

D: TRBD1
V: TRBV18
size: -
J: TRBJ1-1
DNA: TGTGCCAGCTCACTACCGAGGACAGGGACGTTGAACACTGAAGCTTTCTTT
CDR3: CASSLPRTGTLNTEAFF

D: TRBD1
V: TRBV7-9
size: -
J: TRBJ1-1
DNA: TGTGCCAGCAGCCCCCGAGGGACAGCGAACACTGAAGCTTTCTTT
CDR3: CASSPRGTANTEAFF

D: TRBD2
V: TRBV10-1
size: -
J: TRBJ2-3
DNA: TGCGCCAGCAGTGCGGCAGGGAGGCTAGCGGGAGTGACAGATACGCAGTATTTT
CDR3: CASSAAGRLAGVTDTQYF

D: -
V: TRBV12-3/TRBV12-4
size: -
J: TRBJ2-7
DNA: TGTGCCAGCAGTTTACAGGGGCCGGGGGAGCAGTACTTC
CDR3: CASSLQGPGEQYF

D: TRBD1
V: TRBV27
size: -
J: TRBJ2-5
DNA: TGTGCCAGCAGTCCCTCGACAGGGGCGTGGGAGACCCAGTACTTC
CDR3: CASSPSTGAWETQYF

D: -
V: TRBV19
size: -
J: TRBJ1-2
DNA: TGTGCCAGTAGTATGAACCCGCGGATCAACTATGGCTACACCTTC
CDR3: CASSMNPRINYGYTF

D: -
V: TRBV3-1/TRBV3-2
size: -
J: TRBJ1-1
DNA: TGTGCCAGCAGCCATAGTGGCACTGAAGCTTTCTTT
CDR3: CASSHSGTEAFF

D: TRBD1
V: TRBV5-1
size: -
J: TRBJ2-5
DNA: TGCGCCAGCAGCCCGGGGACAGTCCAAGAGACCCAGTACTTC
CDR3: CASSPGTVQETQYF

D: -
V: TRBV27
size: -
J: TRBJ1-3
DNA: TGTGCCAGCAGCATCAGGGGACCCCCTGGAAACACCATATATTTT
CDR3: CASSIRGPPGNTIYF

D: TRBD1
V: TRBV19
size: -
J: TRBJ2-1
DNA: TGTGCCAGTAGTATAGGGGACAGGGGGTACAATGAGCAGTTCTTC
CDR3: CASSIGDRGYNEQFF

D: -
V: TRBV12-3/TRBV12-4
size: -
J: TRBJ2-2
DNA: TGTGCCAGCAGTTTAGTAGCCGGGGAGCTGTTTTTT
CDR3: CASSLVAGELFF

D: -
V: TRBV20-1
size: -
J: TRBJ1-4
DNA: TGCAGTGCTAGTAGAGGTTTCCGCGGGACGGGAGAAAAACTGTTTTTT
CDR3: CSASRGFRGTGEKLFF

D: -
V: TRBV3-1/TRBV3-2
size: -
J: TRBJ2-1
DNA: TGTGCCAGCGCCCCCCGGTCTCTAGTAGATGAGCAGTTCTTC
CDR3: CASAPRSLVDEQFF

D: TRBD1
V: TRBV7-7
size: -
J: TRBJ2-7
DNA: TGTGCCAGCAACTATGACAGGGCATACGAGCAGTACTTC
CDR3: CASNYDRAYEQYF

D: TRBD1
V: TRBV10-1
size: -
J: TRBJ2-5
DNA: TGCGCCAGCAGTGAGGGACGGACAGGGTTGTTGGAGACCCAGTACTTC
CDR3: CASSEGRTGLLETQYF

D: -
V: TRBV18
size: once
J: TRBJ2-3
DNA: TGTGCCAGCTCACCACGCACTCCAGATACGCAGTATTTT
CDR3: CASSPRTPDTQYF

D: TRBD1
V: TRBV2
size: -
J: TRBJ1-2
DNA: TGTGCCAGCAGGAGAGGACAGGGGGCTCAATATGGCTACACCTTC
CDR3: CASRRGQGAQYGYTF

D: TRBD2
V: TRBV7-2
size: -
J: TRBJ2-1
DNA: TGTGCCAGCAGACCAATCCCAGGGACTAGGCACAATGAGCAGTTCTTC
CDR3: CASRPIPGTRHNEQFF

D: -
V: TRBV2
size: -
J: TRBJ1-1
DNA: TGTGCCAGCAGAACCTCTCGGACAGAGAACACTGAAGCTTTCTTT
CDR3: CASRTSRTENTEAFF

D: TRBD1
V: TRBV18
size: -
J: TRBJ2-7
DNA: TGTGCCAGCTCACCCGATCCCCGACAGGGGGCTTCCTACGAGCAGTACTTC
CDR3: CASSPDPRQGASYEQYF

D: TRBD2
V: TRBV27
size: -
J: TRBJ2-5
DNA: TGTGCCAGCAGTCCAGGGACTAGCGGGGGTCGCGTTCGAGAGACCCAGTACTTC
CDR3: CASSPGTSGGRVRETQYF

D: TRBD1
V: TRBV2
size: -
J: TRBJ2-7
DNA: TGTGCCAGCAGATCAGGACAGGGCGCCTACGAGCAGTACTTC
CDR3: CASRSGQGAYEQYF

D: TRBD2
V: TRBV30
size: few
J: TRBJ2-1
DNA: TGTGCCTGGAGTGTACGGCGGGAGAGTGGGCAGTTCTTC
CDR3: CAWSVRRESGQFF

D: TRBD1
V: TRBV7-9
size: -
J: TRBJ1-2
DNA: TGTGCCAGCAGCTTAGCCGACAGGGGGCAAGTTGGCTACACCTTC
CDR3: CASSLADRGQVGYTF

D: TRBD1
V: TRBV2
size: once
J: TRBJ1-6
DNA: TGTGCCAGCAGTGGGGACAGGAATAATTCACCCCTCCACTTT
CDR3: CASSGDRNNSPLHF

D: TRBD1
V: TRBV6-6
size: -
J: TRBJ1-1
DNA: TGTGCCAGCAGTAAGACAGGGCTGAACACTGAAGCTTTCTTT
CDR3: CASSKTGLNTEAFF

D: TRBD1
V: TRBV5-6
size: few
J: TRBJ1-2
DNA: TGTGCCAGCAGCCGGGGACAGGGTTTTACTAACTATGGCTACACCTTC
CDR3: CASSRGQGFTNYGYTF

D: TRBD1
V: TRBV7-2
size: -
J: TRBJ1-2
DNA: TGTGCCAGCATCCTACCTCCGGGACAGGGGTCCTATGGCTACACCTTC
CDR3: CASILPPGQGSYGYTF

D: TRBD2
V: TRBV7-2
size: few
J: TRBJ2-7
DNA: TGTGCCAGCAGTTCCTGGGGACTAGTCCCACCCGAGCAGTACTTC
CDR3: CASSSWGLVPPEQYF

D: -
V: TRBV11-2
size: few
J: TRBJ1-3
DNA: TGTGCCAGCAGCCCAACTACACCGACCTCTGGAAACACCATATATTTT
CDR3: CASSPTTPTSGNTIYF

D: TRBD1
V: TRBV7-9
size: -
J: TRBJ1-2
DNA: TGTGCCAGCACTAAAAGGGACAGCGCTAACTATGGCTACACCTTC
CDR3: CASTKRDSANYGYTF

D: -
V: TRBV5-1
size: -
J: TRBJ2-7
DNA: TGCGCCAGCAGCTGGGAGGGGACATCCTCCTACGAGCAGTACTTC
CDR3: CASSWEGTSSYEQYF

D: TRBD1
V: TRBV2
size: -
J: TRBJ1-4
DNA: TGTGCCAGCAGTAACCTCCCCGGACAGGGAGAAAAACTGTTTTTT
CDR3: CASSNLPGQGEKLFF

D: TRBD2
V: TRBV9
size: once
J: TRBJ2-1
DNA: TGTGCCAGCAGCACCCGGACTAGCGGGGGAGCATACGAGCAGTTCTTC
CDR3: CASSTRTSGGAYEQFF

D: -
V: TRBV3-1/TRBV3-2
size: -
J: TRBJ1-3
DNA: TGTGCCAGCAGCCAGGGGCCCCTGGGTGGAAACACCATATATTTT
CDR3: CASSQGPLGGNTIYF

D: TRBD2
V: TRBV28
size: -
J: TRBJ2-7
DNA: TGTGCCAGCAGTTCGGCGCTAGCGGGAGAAGTCGTGTCCTACGAGCAGTACTTC
CDR3: CASSSALAGEVVSYEQYF

D: -
V: TRBV12-3/TRBV12-4
size: -
J: TRBJ1-2
DNA: TGTGCCAGCAGCACACCAAACTATGGCTACACCTTC
CDR3: CASSTPNYGYTF

D: TRBD1
V: TRBV11-2
size: few
J: TRBJ2-4
DNA: TGTGCCAGCAGCGTAACAGGGGCGGCCAAAAACATTCAGTACTTC
CDR3: CASSVTGAAKNIQYF

D: TRBD1
V: TRBV9
size: -
J: TRBJ1-1
DNA: TGTGCCAGCAGCGTAGGACAGGGGAACACTGAAGCTTTCTTT
CDR3: CASSVGQGNTEAFF

D: TRBD2
V: TRBV7-3
size: -
J: TRBJ2-1
DNA: TGTGCCAGCAGCCTACACAGCGGGATTAACAATGAGCAGTTCTTC
CDR3: CASSLHSGINNEQFF

D: -
V: TRBV21-1
size: once
J: TRBJ2-7
DNA: TGTGCCAGCAGCAGACAGGAAAGATACGAGCAGTACTTC
CDR3: CASSRQERYEQYF

D: -
V: TRBV7-2
size: -
J: TRBJ2-2
DNA: TGTGCCAGCAGCGGCAGGGGTTCCGGGGAGCTGTTTTTT
CDR3: CASSGRGSGELFF

D: TRBD1
V: TRBV5-4
size: -
J: TRBJ1-2
DNA: TGTGCCAGCAGCTCCAAGGGACAGGGAGGTGGCTACACCTTC
CDR3: CASSSKGQGGGYTF

D: -
V: TRBV18
size: -
J: TRBJ1-2
DNA: TGTGCCAGCTCACCGGGTCTAGACAGAAACTATGGCTACACCTTC
CDR3: CASSPGLDRNYGYTF

D: -
V: TRBV7-8
size: few
J: TRBJ1-5
DNA: TGTGCCAGCAGCTACACCAATCAGCCCCAGCATTTT
CDR3: CASSYTNQPQHF